What follows describes a single T cell receptor beta chain. Antigen unknown. Method: immunoSEQ multiplex PCR; TCRdb's copy keeps in-frame clones and lacks some. Counted here are hundreds of thousands of clones, around 90% occurring once; the ten biggest clones make up around 6.4%. The sample comes from a study of Ad26.COV2.S vaccination and SARS-CoV-2 variants. About the study: Participants got Ad26.COV2.S intramuscularly, once or twice 56 days apart.

The treatment denotes: roughly 20 received Ad26.COV2.S at low or high dose, single or two shots; 5 received placebo; per-sample allocation not given. Sampling was performed 63 days after the first vaccine or placebo injection. This vaccine is an Ad26 vector that expresses the Wuhan-strain SARS-CoV-2 spike. The germline V gene has CDR1 MNHEY and CDR2 SMNVEV (reference sequence). The CDR3 is 15 amino acids. The V segment lost 7 bases and the J segment 8 bases; nucleotides outside the gene matches: 15. Study-wide results and caveats: Similar non-spike TCR breadth was seen in vaccine and placebo recipients.

The sequence was collected from a person between 18 and 65 years old who received the Ad26.COV2.S COVID-19 vaccine or a placebo. The rearrangement uses TRBV27 and TRBJ2-7; 9 bases agree with TRBD1. The material was peripheral blood, obtained in a trial of Ad26.COV2.S vaccine versus placebo. In DNA form, the CDR3 reads TGTGCCAGCATCCCCAAGGTGGGACAGGGCATCCAGCAGTACTTC. Amino acids: CASIPKVGQGIQQYF.